This T cell receptor beta chain originates from a study of naive CD8 T cells in extremely preterm neonates. Libraries were prepared by immunoSEQ multiplex PCR; TCRdb keeps only in-frame clonotypes and omits some of them. Among around 7,000 clones listed, around 98% were seen once. V was pared by 0 bases and J by 4 bases, with 19 bases between. CDR3 length: 17 amino acids. Germline V gene sequence: CDR1 SGHVS, CDR2 FQNEAQ. This TCR derives from a human donor in good health. Sequencing was performed on naive CD8+ T cells from blood. The chain employs TRBV7-8 and TRBJ2-7; a weak D match, TRBD2 (6 bases). The CDR3 spells CASSLARAGPLPYEQYF. The CDR3 region has the DNA TGTGCCAGCAGCTTAGCGCGGGCGGGACCTCTACCTTACGAGCAGTACTTC.